The following is a T cell receptor (beta chain) sequence with its context. This clone was detected only once. Its antigen has not been determined. Base qualities were left out, and no much larger clone turns up one base away. From cysteine to phenylalanine, the CDR3 is 15 amino acids long. Only the CDR3 portion is preserved as DNA: 45 bases, with reading frame beginning at the first base. V is pared back by 4 bases and J by 4 bases, with 16 bases lying between the germline termini. In the germline V gene, CDR1 corresponds to SGHVS and CDR2 to FQNEAQ. These data originate in a study of shared clonotypes between healthy human individuals (dated by TCRdb to the early 2020s). A note on the overall study: The cohort comprised a couple of women and a few men aged 18 to 49 years. The study deeply sequenced blood TCR repertoires of 5 or 6 healthy adults to estimate repertoire size and the extent of clonotype sharing between individuals. For each donor, three plates each were used for CD4 naive and CD4 memory, two plates were used for CD8 naive, and one plate was used for CD8 memory. Libraries were prepared and TCR repertoires were sequenced by different laboratories using diverse techniques, in order to increase sequencing depth and limit assay-specific biases. Per donor, leukapheresis produced somewhere between about 0.9 and 9 billion PBMCs. What the authors observed across the whole study: Naive subsets generally had larger estimated clonotype richness than memory subsets did. Clonotypes shared by all four sorted-subset donors showed higher generation probabilities than non-shared clonotypes. Rarefaction of sorted-subset datasets indicated incomplete sequencing despite the large sequencing depth. Across a few donors, 5% to 6% of naive CD4, more than 3% of naive CD8, 2% to 2.5% of memory CD4, and approximately 0.4% of memory CD8 clonotypes were shared. Because the study included only a small number of donors, the genetic and exposure-history diversity represented was limited. Pairwise subsampling indicated that sequencing depth was expected to affect the degree of clonotype sharing among donors. Only blood was sampled, and tissue TCR repertoires likely differ from those in blood.

The donors were healthy, HIV-negative adults who had no recently reported acute infections or vaccinations. All donors were Caucasian adults living in Nashville, Tennessee, USA. CD4+ T cells were enriched through magnetic negative selection, after which naive cells were positively selected on CD45RA and the remaining negative fraction served as the memory subset. Blood was collected by leukapheresis, and PBMCs were isolated by Ficoll-Histopaque density gradient centrifugation and then cryopreserved in liquid nitrogen vapor phase. Analytical flow cytometry was used to check the purity and quantity of every magnetically sorted T cell population. Each sorted fraction had its genomic DNA isolated and then quantified by UV absorbance on a Nanodrop 2000c. TCR CDR3 regions were amplified from genomic DNA by multiplex PCR using the deep immunoSEQ assay. For each cell subset, the extracted genomic DNA was distributed evenly across all wells of several immunoSEQ 96-well plates, and each plate served as one replicate. For sorted subsets, each replicate PCR was loaded with approximately 190 ng genomic DNA, equivalent to 25,000 to 35,000 T cell genomes. The purified libraries were quantified using a Qubit 3.0 fluorometer, sized with a Bioanalyzer 2100, and then quantified again using the KAPA Library Quantification kit. A separate single-read 150-cycle Illumina NextSeq 550 flow cell was used to sequence each immunoSEQ 96-well plate. From the authors' description of their analysis: The immunoSEQ output contained only junctional sequences without quality scores, so filtering could not match that applied to full-length reads. Sequences were annotated with PyIR, a Python wrapper for IgBLAST v1.9, and V/J genes and CDR3 were assigned using IMGT germline references. Any read was removed if the V/J assignment was weak (E-value above 1e-6), the CDR3 was missing, or the read contained stop codons, out-of-frame junctions, or ambiguous translated residues. V3J clonotypes were defined by identical inferred V gene, J gene, and CDR3 amino acid sequence. The percentage overlap between two repertoires was calculated by dividing the number of shared unique clonotypes by the size of the smaller repertoire. RTK rarefaction, the Chao1 estimator, and Recon v2.1 estimates of unobserved clonotypes were used to assess repertoire richness. Generation probabilities for all TCRbeta clonotypes obtained by the gDNA method from a handful of donors were computed using OLGA. TCRdb stores this immuneACCESS table with in-frame sequences only. Part of the clones is absent; in the studies checked, under half of the shortfall reflects unresolved V genes, and no reason is known for the rest. V, J and clone size are taken as reported in that table, and D and trimming were inferred from the DNA itself. Counted in this sample were about 2.4 million clones; 93% of them appeared once. About 0.34% of the sample comes from the top ten.

The sequencing input was naive CD4+ T cells from PBMCs. The cell subset or site label, read with the paper, signifies: CD45RA+ positively selected. The sequence joins TRBV7-8 to TRBJ1-2; a tentative D match to TRBD1 spans 5 bases. The clonotype originates from a man aged 18 to 35 in good health. Some clones in this sample may be carry-over from other donors' samples. The DNA sequence is given as TGTGCCAGCAGCTCGGGGGGAGCACAAAGCTATGGCTACACCTTC. This yields the protein CASSSGGAQSYGYTF.